One and the same sample provided the 13 T cell receptor beta chains below, sequenced in a study of CD8 T cells in Susac syndrome. RNA was extracted with the RNeasy kit, and a quantity of roughly 0.5 to 1 ug was reverse transcribed using random hexamers. A single record per CDR3 protein comes from TCRdb applying MiXCR to the immunoSEQ multiplex PCR reads. The sample carries roughly 28,000 distinct CDR3 sequences, approximately 94% recorded once. Sequencing input: CD8+ T cells from PBMCs. Receptors were obtained from a human donor in good health.

This CDR3 is CASSSGGPNEKLFF. The DNA of the CDR3 is TGTGCCAGCAGTTCGGGGGGCCCTAATGAAAAACTGTTTTTT. The rearrangement uses TRBV12-3 or TRBV12-4 and TRBJ1-4, with a possible D match to TRBD1 (6 bases). This CDR3 contains 14 residues. V was clipped by 4 bases and J by 3 bases, with 9 bases between them.

The chain recombines TRBV12-3 or TRBV12-4 with TRBJ2-3; TRBD1 matches 9 bases. Trimming at V came to 5 bases and at J to 3 bases, leaving 6 bases not matched to a gene. The CDR3 has 15 amino acids. CDR3 nucleotide sequence: TGTGCCAGCAGTCAACAGGGGGCTTTTACAGATACGCAGTATTTT. This gives the protein CASSQQGAFTDTQYF.

The gene calls are TRBV10-2 and TRBJ1-3; D unclear. The germline V gene has CDR1 WSHSY and CDR2 SAAADI. CDR3 length: 14 amino acids. Trimming shortened V by 3 bases and J by 1 base, and 7 bases separated the two germline ends. This chain's CDR3 is CASSDQFSGNTIYF. The CDR3 DNA sequence: TGCGCCAGCAGTGATCAGTTTTCTGGAAACACCATATATTTT.

The CDR3 bases are TGTGCCAGCAGCTCCTGGGGTCAGGAGCAGTACTTC. Its translation is CASSSWGQEQYF. This chain uses TRBV3-1 with TRBJ2-7; D gene uncertain. Looked up from germline, CDR1 is LGHDT and CDR2 is YNNKEL (reference sequence). CDR3 length: 12 amino acids. Trimming removed 5 bases from V and 7 bases from J, with 12 bases in between.

This chain uses TRBV6-5 with TRBJ2-2, with TRBD2 identical over 12 bases. V trimming: 6 bases; J trimming: 5 bases; junction bases outside the gene matches: 1. CDR1 is MNHEY, CDR2 SVGAGI, per germline. This CDR3 contains 14 residues. The CDR3 protein is CASSGLAGTGELFF. For the CDR3, the DNA is TGTGCCAGCAGCGGACTAGCGGGGACCGGGGAGCTGTTTTTT.

The chain joins TRBV3-1 to TRBJ2-2, with 11 bases aligning to TRBD1. The CDR3 contains 16 residues. Germline CDR1 reads LGHDT; CDR2 reads YNNKEL (reference sequence). Trimming removed 4 bases from V and 7 bases from J; junction bases left unmatched: 8. The chain's CDR3 is CASSPSGQGAVGELFF. The CDR3 nucleotides read TGTGCCAGCAGCCCCAGCGGACAGGGGGCGGTCGGGGAGCTGTTTTTT. Full variable domain (outside the CDR3, taken from reference TRBV3-1 and TRBJ2-2): DTAVSQTPKYLVTQMGNDKSIKCEQNLGHDTMYWYKQDSKKFLKIMFSYNNKELIINETVPNRFSPKSPDKAHLNLHINSLELGDSAVYFCASSPSGQGAVGELFFGEGSRLTVL.

The V gene is TRBV7-2, the J gene TRBJ2-5; D is ambiguous. The CDR3 is 15 amino acids. Trimming removed 5 bases at V and 2 bases at J, with 15 bases between. Germline assignment: CDR1 SGHTA and CDR2 FQGNSA. The CDR3 region is CASSQVINSQETQYF. The CDR3, as DNA: TGTGCCAGCAGCCAAGTCATTAATTCTCAAGAGACCCAGTACTTC. The full variable domain, completed using reference TRBV7-2 and TRBJ2-5, is GAGVSQSPSNKVTEKGKDVELRCDPISGHTALYWYRQSLGQGLEFLIYFQGNSAPDKSGLPSDRFSAERTGGSVSTLTIQRTQQEDSAVYLCASSQVINSQETQYFGPGTRLLVL.

This clonotype has only one observation. The chain links TRBV2 to TRBJ1-5, with D possibly matching TRBD1 (5 bases). V shed 4 bases and J shed 0 bases, with 13 bases lying between them. Germline lookup yields CDR1 SNHLY and CDR2 FYNNEI. The CDR3 is made up of 16 amino acids. In DNA, the CDR3 is TGTGCCAGCAGTGTGGGGCAGCCTAATAGCAATCAGCCCCAGCATTTT. This encodes CASSVGQPNSNQPQHF.

This chain links TRBV7-6 with TRBJ1-1; 9 bases agree with TRBD1. Germline V gives CDR1 SGHVS, CDR2 FNYEAQ. The trim removed 4 bases at V and 3 bases at J, leaving 6 bases unmatched. This CDR3 is built from 15 residues. The CDR3 reads CASSSTGQGYTEAFF. CDR3 DNA: TGTGCCAGCAGCTCAACGGGACAGGGATACACTGAAGCTTTCTTT.

The V call is TRBV5-1, the J call TRBJ2-7; 9 positions match TRBD1. V was clipped by 4 bases and J by 2 bases; unmatched bases: 7. Germline V gene data show CDR1 as SGHRS and CDR2 as YFSETQ. CDR3 length equals 15 residues. The CDR3 reads CASSPWTGDPYEQYF. For the CDR3, the DNA is TGCGCCAGCAGCCCCTGGACAGGGGATCCCTACGAGCAGTACTTC. Drawing the rest from reference TRBV5-1 and TRBJ2-7, the complete variable domain is KAGVTQTPRYLIKTRGQQVTLSCSPISGHRSVSWYQQTPGQGLQFLFEYFSETQRNKGNFPGRFSGRQFSNSRSEMNVSTLELGDSALYLCASSPWTGDPYEQYFGPGTRLTVT.

The chain uses TRBV27 and TRBJ1-2; 8 nucleotides agree with TRBD1. Trimming took 7 bases from V and 8 from J; bases not matched to a gene: 15. The germline V gene has CDR1 MNHEY and CDR2 SMNVEV (reference sequence). The CDR3 sequence is 15 residues long. CDR3 protein: CASMAGTGFFHGYTF. CDR3 DNA sequence: TGTGCCAGCATGGCCGGGACAGGCTTCTTTCACGGCTACACCTTC.

This chain connects TRBV10-3 to TRBJ2-3, with TRBD2 as a possible D gene (6 bases). Germline assignment: CDR1 ENHRY and CDR2 SYGVKD. V was clipped by 6 bases and J by 8 bases, with 9 bases between them. The CDR3 totals 11 residues. The CDR3 DNA follows: TGTGCCATCAGGGAGGGGTTTACGCAGTATTTT. Its protein is CAIREGFTQYF.

CDR3 protein: CASSGPLGEPQHF. CDR3 nucleotide sequence: TGTGCCAGCAGTGGCCCGCTGGGTGAGCCCCAGCATTTT. J is TRBJ1-5 and V is TRBV6-1; no clear D. V dropped 4 bases and J dropped 8 bases, with 12 bases sitting between them. Germline V gene data show CDR1 as MNHNS and CDR2 as SASEGT. The CDR3 has 13 amino acids.